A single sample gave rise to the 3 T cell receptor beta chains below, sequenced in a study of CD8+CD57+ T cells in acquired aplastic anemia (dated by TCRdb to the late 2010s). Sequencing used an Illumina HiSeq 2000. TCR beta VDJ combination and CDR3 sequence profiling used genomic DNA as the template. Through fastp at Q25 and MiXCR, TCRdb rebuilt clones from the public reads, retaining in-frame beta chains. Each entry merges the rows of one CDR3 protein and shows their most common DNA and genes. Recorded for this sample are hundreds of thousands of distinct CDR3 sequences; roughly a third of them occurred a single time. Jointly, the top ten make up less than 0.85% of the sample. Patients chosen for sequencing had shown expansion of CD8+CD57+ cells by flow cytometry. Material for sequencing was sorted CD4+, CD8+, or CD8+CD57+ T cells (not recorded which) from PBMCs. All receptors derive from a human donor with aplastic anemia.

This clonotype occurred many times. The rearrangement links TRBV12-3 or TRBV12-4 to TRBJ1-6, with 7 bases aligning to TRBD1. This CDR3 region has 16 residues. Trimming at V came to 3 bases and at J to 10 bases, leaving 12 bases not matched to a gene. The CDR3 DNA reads TGTGCCAGCAGTTTGCGGACAGGAGGTTCGCAATCACCCCTCCACTTT. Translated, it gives CASSLRTGGSQSPLHF.

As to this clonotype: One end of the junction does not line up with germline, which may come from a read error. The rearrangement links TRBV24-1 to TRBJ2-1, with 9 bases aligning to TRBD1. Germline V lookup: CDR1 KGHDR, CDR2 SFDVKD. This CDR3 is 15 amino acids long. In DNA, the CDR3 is TGTGCCAGCAGTTCCGGACAGGGGTACTACAATGAGCAGTTCTTC. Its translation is CASSSGQGYYNEQFF.

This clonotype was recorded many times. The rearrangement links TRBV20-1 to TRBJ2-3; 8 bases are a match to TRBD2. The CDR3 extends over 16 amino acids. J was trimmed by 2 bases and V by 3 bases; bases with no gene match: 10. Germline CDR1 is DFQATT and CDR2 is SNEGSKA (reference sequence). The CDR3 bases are TGCAGTGCTAGGGGTAGCGGGACCAGTCACACAGATACGCAGTATTTT. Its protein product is CSARGSGTSHTDTQYF.